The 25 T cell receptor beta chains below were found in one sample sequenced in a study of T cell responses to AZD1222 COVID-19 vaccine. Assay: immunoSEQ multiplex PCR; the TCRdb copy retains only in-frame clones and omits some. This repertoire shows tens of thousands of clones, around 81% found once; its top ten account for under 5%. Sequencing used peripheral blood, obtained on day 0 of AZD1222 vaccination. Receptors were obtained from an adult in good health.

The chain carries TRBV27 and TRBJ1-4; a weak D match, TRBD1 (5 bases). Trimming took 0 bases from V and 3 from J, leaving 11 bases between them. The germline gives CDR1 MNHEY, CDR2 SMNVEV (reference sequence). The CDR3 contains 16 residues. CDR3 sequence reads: CASSLSPGRPNEKLFF. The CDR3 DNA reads TGTGCCAGCAGTTTATCACCGGGACGGCCTAATGAAAAACTGTTTTTT. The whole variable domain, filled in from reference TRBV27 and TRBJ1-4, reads EAQVTQNPRYLITVTGKKLTVTCSQNMNHEYMSWYRQDPGLGLRQIYYSMNVEVTDKGDVPEGYKVSRKEKRNFPLILESPSPNQTSLYFCASSLSPGRPNEKLFFGSGTQLSVL.

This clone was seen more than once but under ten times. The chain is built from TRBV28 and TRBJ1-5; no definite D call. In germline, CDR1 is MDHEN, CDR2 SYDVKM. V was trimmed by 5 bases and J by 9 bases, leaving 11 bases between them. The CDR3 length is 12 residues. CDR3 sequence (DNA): TGTGCCAGCAGTCCCTTCGTGGGGCCCCAGCATTTT. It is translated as CASSPFVGPQHF.

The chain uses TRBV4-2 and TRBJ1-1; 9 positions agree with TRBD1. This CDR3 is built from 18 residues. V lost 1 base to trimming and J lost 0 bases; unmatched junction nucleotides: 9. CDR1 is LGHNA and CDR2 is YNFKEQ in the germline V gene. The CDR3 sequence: CASSQGGGQGSMNTEAFF. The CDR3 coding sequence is TGTGCCAGCAGCCAAGGAGGTGGACAGGGGTCGATGAACACTGAAGCTTTCTTT.

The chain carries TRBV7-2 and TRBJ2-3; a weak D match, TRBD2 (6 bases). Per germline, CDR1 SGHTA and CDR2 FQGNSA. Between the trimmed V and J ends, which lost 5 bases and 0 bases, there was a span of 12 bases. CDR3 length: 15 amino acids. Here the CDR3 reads CASSPPEGSTDTQYF. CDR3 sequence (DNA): TGTGCCAGCAGCCCCCCGGAGGGTAGCACAGATACGCAGTATTTT.

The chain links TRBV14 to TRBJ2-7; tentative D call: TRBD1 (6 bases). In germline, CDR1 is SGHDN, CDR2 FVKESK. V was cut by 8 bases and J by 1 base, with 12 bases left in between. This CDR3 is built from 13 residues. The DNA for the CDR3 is TGTGCCAGCCGGAGGACAGCTTCCTACGAGCAGTACTTC. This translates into CASRRTASYEQYF.

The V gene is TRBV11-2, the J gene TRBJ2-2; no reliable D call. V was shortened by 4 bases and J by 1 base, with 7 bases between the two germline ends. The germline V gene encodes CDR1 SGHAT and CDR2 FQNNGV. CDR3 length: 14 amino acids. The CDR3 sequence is CASSSRWNTGELFF. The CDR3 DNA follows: TGTGCCAGCAGCTCGCGATGGAACACCGGGGAGCTGTTTTTT.

CDR3 in amino acids: CASSMAGVGGTEAFF. The CDR3 nucleotides are TGCGCCAGCAGCATGGCAGGAGTGGGAGGCACTGAAGCTTTCTTT. V usage is TRBV5-1 and J usage is TRBJ1-1; D unclear. The length of the CDR3 is 15 residues. Germline CDR1 is SGHRS and CDR2 is YFSETQ. V was clipped by 4 bases and J by 4 bases, with 17 bases between them.

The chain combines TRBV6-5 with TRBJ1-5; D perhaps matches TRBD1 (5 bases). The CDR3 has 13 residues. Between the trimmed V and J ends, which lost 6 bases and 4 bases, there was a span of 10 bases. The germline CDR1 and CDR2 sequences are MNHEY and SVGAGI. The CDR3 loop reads CASRKGYNQPQHF. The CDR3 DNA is TGTGCCAGCAGGAAGGGGTATAATCAGCCCCAGCATTTT.

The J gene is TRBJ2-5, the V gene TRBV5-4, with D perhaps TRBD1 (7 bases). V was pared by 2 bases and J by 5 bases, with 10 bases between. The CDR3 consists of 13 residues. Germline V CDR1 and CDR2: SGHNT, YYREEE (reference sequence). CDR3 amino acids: CASSFAGGETQYF. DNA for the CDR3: TGTGCCAGCAGCTTCGCAGGGGGGGAGACCCAGTACTTC.

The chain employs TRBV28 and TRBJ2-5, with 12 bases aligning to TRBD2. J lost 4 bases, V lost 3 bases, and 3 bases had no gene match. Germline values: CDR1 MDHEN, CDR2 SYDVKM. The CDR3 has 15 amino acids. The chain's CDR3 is CASSLTSGGRETQYF. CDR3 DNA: TGTGCCAGCAGTTTGACTAGCGGGGGCCGAGAGACCCAGTACTTC.

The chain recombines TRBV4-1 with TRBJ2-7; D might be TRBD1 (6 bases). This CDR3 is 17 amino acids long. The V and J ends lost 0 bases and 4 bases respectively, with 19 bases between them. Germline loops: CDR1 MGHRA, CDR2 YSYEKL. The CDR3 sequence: CASSQDKEGQMSYEQYF. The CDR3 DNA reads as TGCGCCAGCAGCCAAGATAAAGAAGGACAGATGAGTTACGAGCAGTACTTC.

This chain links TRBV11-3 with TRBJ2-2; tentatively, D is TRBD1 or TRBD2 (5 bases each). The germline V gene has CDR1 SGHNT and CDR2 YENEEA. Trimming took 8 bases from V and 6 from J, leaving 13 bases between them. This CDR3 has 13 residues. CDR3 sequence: CASGTTSSGELFF. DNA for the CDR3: TGTGCCAGCGGGACCACAAGTTCCGGGGAGCTGTTTTTT.

CDR3 in amino acids: CASSIPGPNEQFF. The CDR3 DNA reads as TGTGCCAGCAGTATCCCCGGGCCCAATGAGCAGTTCTTC. The gene calls are TRBV2 and TRBJ2-1; D not certain. Trimming stripped 5 bases from V and 6 bases from J, with 11 bases between. CDR3 length: 13 amino acids. The germline V gene encodes CDR1 SNHLY and CDR2 FYNNEI.

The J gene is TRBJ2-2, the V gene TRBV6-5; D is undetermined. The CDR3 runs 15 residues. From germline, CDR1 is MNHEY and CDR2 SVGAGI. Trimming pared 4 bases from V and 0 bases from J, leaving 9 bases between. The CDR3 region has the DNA TGTGCCAGCAGTTTATCGTGGGCGAACACCGGGGAGCTGTTTTTT. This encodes CASSLSWANTGELFF.

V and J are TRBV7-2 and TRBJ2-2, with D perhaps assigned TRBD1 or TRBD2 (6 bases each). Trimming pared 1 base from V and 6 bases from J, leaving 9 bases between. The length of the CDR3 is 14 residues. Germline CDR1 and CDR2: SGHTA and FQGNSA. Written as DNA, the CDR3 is TGTGCCAGCAGCTTAGACGGGGGCCCCGGGGAGCTGTTTTTT. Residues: CASSLDGGPGELFF.

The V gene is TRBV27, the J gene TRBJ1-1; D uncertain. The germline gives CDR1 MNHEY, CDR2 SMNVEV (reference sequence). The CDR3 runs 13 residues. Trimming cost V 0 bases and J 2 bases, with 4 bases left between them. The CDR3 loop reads CASSLSYNTEAFF. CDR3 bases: TGTGCCAGCAGTTTATCGTACAACACTGAAGCTTTCTTT.

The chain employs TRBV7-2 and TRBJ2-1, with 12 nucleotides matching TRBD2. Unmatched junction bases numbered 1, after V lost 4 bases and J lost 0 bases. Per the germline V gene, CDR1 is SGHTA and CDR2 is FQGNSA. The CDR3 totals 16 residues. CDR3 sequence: CASSSTSGGSYNEQFF. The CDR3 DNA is TGTGCCAGCAGCTCGACTAGCGGGGGCTCCTACAATGAGCAGTTCTTC.

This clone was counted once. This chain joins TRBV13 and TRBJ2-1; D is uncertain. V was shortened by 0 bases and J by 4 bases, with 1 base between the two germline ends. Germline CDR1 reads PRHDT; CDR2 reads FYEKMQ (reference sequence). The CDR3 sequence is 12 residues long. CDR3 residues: CASSLGYNEQFF. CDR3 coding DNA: TGTGCCAGCAGCTTAGGATACAATGAGCAGTTCTTC.

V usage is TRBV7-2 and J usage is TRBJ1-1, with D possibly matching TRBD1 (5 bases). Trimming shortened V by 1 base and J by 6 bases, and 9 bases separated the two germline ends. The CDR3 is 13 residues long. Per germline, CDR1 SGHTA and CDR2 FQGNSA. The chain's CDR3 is CASSLVKGAEAFF. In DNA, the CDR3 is TGTGCCAGCAGCTTAGTAAAAGGGGCTGAAGCTTTCTTT.

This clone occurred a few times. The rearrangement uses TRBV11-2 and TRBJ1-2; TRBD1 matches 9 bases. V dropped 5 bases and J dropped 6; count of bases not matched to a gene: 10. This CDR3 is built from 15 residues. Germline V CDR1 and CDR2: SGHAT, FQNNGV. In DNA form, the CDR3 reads TGTGCCAGCAGCCAAATTGGACAGGGGTTAGATGGCTACACCTTC. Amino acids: CASSQIGQGLDGYTF.

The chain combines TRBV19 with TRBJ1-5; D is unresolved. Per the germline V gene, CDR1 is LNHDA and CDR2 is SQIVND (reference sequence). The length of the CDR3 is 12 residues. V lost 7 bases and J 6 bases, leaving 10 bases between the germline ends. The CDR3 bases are TGTGCCAGTACCCTGAAGGGTCAGCCCCAGCATTTT. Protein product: CASTLKGQPQHF. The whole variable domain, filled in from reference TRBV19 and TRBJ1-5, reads DGGITQSPKYLFRKEGQNVTLSCEQNLNHDAMYWYRQDPGQGLRLIYYSQIVNDFQKGDIAEGYSVSREKKESFPLTVTSAQKNPTAFYLCASTLKGQPQHFGDGTRLSIL.

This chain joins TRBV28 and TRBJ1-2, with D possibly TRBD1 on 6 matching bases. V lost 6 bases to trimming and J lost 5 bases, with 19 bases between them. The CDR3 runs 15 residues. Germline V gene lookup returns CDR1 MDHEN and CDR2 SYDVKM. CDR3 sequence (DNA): TGTGCCAGCAGCCCCCCTGATCAGGGGACGTATGGCTACACCTTC. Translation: CASSPPDQGTYGYTF.

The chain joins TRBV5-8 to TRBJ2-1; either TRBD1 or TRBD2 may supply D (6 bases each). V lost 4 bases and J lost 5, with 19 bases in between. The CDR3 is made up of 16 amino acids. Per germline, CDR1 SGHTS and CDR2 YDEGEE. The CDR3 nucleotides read TGTGCCAGCAGCCCAGATTTGGGGGGCGGACACAATGAGCAGTTCTTC. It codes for CASSPDLGGGHNEQFF.

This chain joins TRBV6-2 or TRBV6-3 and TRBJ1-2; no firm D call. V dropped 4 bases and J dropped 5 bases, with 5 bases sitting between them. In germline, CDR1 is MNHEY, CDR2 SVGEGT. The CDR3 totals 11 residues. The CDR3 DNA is TGTGCCAGCAGTTGGTCGTATGGCTACACCTTC. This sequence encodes CASSWSYGYTF.

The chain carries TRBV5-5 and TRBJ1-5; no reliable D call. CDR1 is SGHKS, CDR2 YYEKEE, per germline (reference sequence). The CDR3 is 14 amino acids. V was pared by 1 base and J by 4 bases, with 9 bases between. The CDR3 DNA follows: TGTGCCAGCAGCTTGATTGTTCGGAATCAGCCCCAGCATTTT. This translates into CASSLIVRNQPQHF. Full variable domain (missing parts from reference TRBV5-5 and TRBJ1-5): DAGVTQSPTHLIKTRGQQVTLRCSPISGHKSVSWYQQVLGQGPQFIFQYYEKEERGRGNFPDRFSARQFPNYSSELNVNALLLGDSALYLCASSLIVRNQPQHFGDGTRLSIL.